This T cell receptor beta chain appears in the sequencing data of a study of shared clonotypes between healthy human individuals. Study observations and caveats: Clonotypes that were shared across a handful of donors made up around 5% of naive CD4 clonotypes. Some clonotypes were shared by all four sorted-subset donors, while others were not shared. The non-shared ones had lower generation probabilities than the shared ones.

Looked up from germline, CDR1 is MDHEN and CDR2 is SYDVKM. Trimming removed 1 base from V and 6 bases from J, with 11 bases in between. There are 14 residues in the CDR3. Assay used: immunoSEQ multiplex PCR; TCRdb lists only in-frame clones, some missing. This table holds 760,000 or so clones, approximately 96% found once. This clone was detected a few times. Antigen: not known. Only CD45RO-negative cells positively selected for CCR7 counted as naive CD8 cells, so terminally differentiated effector memory CD45RA+ cells were excluded. Every donor, a Caucasian adult, lived in Nashville, Tennessee. The rearrangement links TRBV28 to TRBJ2-3, with unresolved D. The receptor was derived from a man under 40 in good health. Material: naive CD8+ T cells sorted from blood. This CDR3 reads CASSLYNNVDTQYF. The CDR3 bases are TGTGCCAGCAGTTTATATAACAACGTTGATACGCAGTATTTT.